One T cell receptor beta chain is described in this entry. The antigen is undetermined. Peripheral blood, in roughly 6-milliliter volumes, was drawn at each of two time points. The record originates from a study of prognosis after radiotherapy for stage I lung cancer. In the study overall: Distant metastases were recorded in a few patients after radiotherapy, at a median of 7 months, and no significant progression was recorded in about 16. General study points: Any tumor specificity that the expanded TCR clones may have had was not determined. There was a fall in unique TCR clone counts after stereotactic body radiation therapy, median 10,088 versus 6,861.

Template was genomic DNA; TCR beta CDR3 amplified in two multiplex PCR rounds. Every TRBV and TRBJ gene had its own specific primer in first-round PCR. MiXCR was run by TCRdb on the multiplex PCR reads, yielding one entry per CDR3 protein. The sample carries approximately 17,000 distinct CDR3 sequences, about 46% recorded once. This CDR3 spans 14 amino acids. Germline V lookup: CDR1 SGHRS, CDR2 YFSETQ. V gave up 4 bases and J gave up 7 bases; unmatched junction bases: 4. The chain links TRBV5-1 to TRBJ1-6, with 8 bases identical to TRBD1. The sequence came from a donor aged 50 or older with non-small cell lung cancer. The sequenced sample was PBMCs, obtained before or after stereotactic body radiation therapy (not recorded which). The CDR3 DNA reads TGCGCCAGCAGCCTCCGGGACAGGAATTCACCCCTCCACTTT. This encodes CASSLRDRNSPLHF.